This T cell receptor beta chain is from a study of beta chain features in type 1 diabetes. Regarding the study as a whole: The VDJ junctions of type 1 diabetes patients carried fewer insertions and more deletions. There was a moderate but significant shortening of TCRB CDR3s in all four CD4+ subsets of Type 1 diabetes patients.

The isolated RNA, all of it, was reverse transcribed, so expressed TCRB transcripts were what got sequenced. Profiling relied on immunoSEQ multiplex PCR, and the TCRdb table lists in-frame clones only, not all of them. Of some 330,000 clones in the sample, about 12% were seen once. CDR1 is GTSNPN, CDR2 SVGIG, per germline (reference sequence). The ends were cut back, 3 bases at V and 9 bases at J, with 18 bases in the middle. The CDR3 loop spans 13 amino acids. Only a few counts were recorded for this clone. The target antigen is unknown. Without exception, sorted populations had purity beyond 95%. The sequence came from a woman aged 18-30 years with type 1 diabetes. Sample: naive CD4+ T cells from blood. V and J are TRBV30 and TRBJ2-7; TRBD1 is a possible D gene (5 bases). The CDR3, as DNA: TGTGCCTGGAGGGAACAGGTCGCCGGGCGGCAGTACTTC. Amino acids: CAWREQVAGRQYF. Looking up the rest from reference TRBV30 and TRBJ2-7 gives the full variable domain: SQTIHQWPATLVQPVGSPLSLECTVEGTSNPNLYWYRQAAGRGLQLLFYSVGIGQISSEVPQNLSASRPQDRQFILSSKKLLLSDSGFYLCAWREQVAGRQYFGPGTRLTVT.